These 28 T cell receptor beta chains were sequenced from one sample in a study of T cell responses to AZD1222 COVID-19 vaccine. Method: immunoSEQ multiplex PCR; TCRdb's copy keeps in-frame clones and lacks some. The sample consists of more than 140,000 clones, 90% to 95% of them appearing once. The specimen was peripheral blood, collected on day 0 of AZD1222 vaccination. The receptors derive from an adult in good health.

This chain uses TRBV5-1 with TRBJ2-3; D is ambiguous. CDR1 is SGHRS, CDR2 YFSETQ, per germline. Between the trimmed V and J ends, which lost 3 bases and 2 bases, there was a span of 7 bases. The CDR3 is made up of 13 amino acids. Written as DNA, the CDR3 is TGCGCCAGCAGCTCCCAGCCCACAGATACGCAGTATTTT. Its translation is CASSSQPTDTQYF. Filled out from reference TRBV5-1 and TRBJ2-3, the complete variable domain reads KAGVTQTPRYLIKTRGQQVTLSCSPISGHRSVSWYQQTPGQGLQFLFEYFSETQRNKGNFPGRFSGRQFSNSRSEMNVSTLELGDSALYLCASSSQPTDTQYFGPGTRLTVL.

The V gene is TRBV9, the J gene TRBJ1-5; no clear D gene. CDR1 and CDR2 from the germline V gene are SGDLS and YYNGEE. CDR3 length equals 14 residues. The V end was cut by 4 bases, the J end by 9 bases, with 17 bases between. The CDR3 nucleotides are TGTGCCAGCAGCACCCACCCCGACGAGGGGCCCCAGCATTTT. It is translated as CASSTHPDEGPQHF. The full variable domain, in which reference TRBV9 and TRBJ1-5 provide the parts outside the CDR3, is DSGVTQTPKHLITATGQRVTLRCSPRSGDLSVYWYQQSLDQGLQFLIQYYNGEERAKGNILERFSAQQFPDLHSELNLSSLELGDSALYFCASSTHPDEGPQHFGDGTRLSIL.

J is TRBJ1-4 and V is TRBV5-5; D is unresolved. CDR1 and CDR2 from the germline V gene are SGHKS and YYEKEE (reference sequence). Trimming cost V 0 bases and J 4 bases, with 7 bases left between them. CDR3 length: 14 amino acids. DNA for the CDR3: TGTGCCAGCAGCTTGGACACCTTTAATGAAAAACTGTTTTTT. Protein sequence: CASSLDTFNEKLFF.

The chain uses TRBV7-2 and TRBJ2-7, with D perhaps matching TRBD2 (5 bases). Germline loops: CDR1 SGHTA, CDR2 FQGNSA. The CDR3 consists of 15 residues. Trimming pared 2 bases from V and 2 bases from J, leaving 13 bases between. The CDR3 coding sequence is TGTGCCAGCAGCTTATCAGCTAGCTCGACCTACGAGCAGTACTTC. Its protein is CASSLSASSTYEQYF.

This CDR3 reads CASSPSGFTNEQFF. The CDR3 DNA reads as TGTGCCAGCAGCCCGTCCGGCTTCACAAATGAGCAGTTCTTC. The chain carries TRBV7-9 and TRBJ2-1; D unclear. CDR1 is SEHNR and CDR2 is FQNEAQ in the germline V gene (reference sequence). This CDR3 comprises 14 residues. V gave up 5 bases and J gave up 7 bases, with 15 bases separating them.

The chain employs TRBV9 and TRBJ2-7; 9 bases map to TRBD1. Germline V gene sequence: CDR1 SGDLS, CDR2 YYNGEE. CDR3 size: 15 residues. Losses at the gene ends were 3 bases for V and 1 base for J; bases not matched to a gene: 5. CDR3 nucleotide sequence: TGTGCCAGCAGCGCCGGGGACAGGGCGTCCTACGAGCAGTACTTC. This codes for CASSAGDRASYEQYF.

The rearrangement links TRBV9 to TRBJ1-2, with 7 bases matching TRBD1. V shed 4 bases and J 0 bases; nucleotides not matched to a gene: 6. The germline V gene has CDR1 SGDLS and CDR2 YYNGEE. CDR3 length: 15 residues. This chain's CDR3 is CASSSETGPNYGYTF. The CDR3 nucleotides are TGTGCCAGCAGCTCCGAGACAGGGCCTAACTATGGCTACACCTTC.

The V gene is TRBV3-1 (or the pseudogene TRBV3-2), the J gene TRBJ2-7; 10 nucleotides agree with TRBD1. The germline gives CDR1 LGHDT, CDR2 YNNKEL (reference sequence). V gave up 1 base and J gave up 6 bases; unmatched junction bases: 9. The CDR3 spans 16 residues. CDR3 nucleotides: TGTGCCAGCAGCCAAGGGGGACAGGGGATTTTATTCGAGCAGTACTTC. This encodes CASSQGGQGILFEQYF.

In this sample, this clone turned up a few times. The CDR3: CASSPGWYGYTF. Written as DNA, the CDR3 is TGTGCCAGCAGTCCAGGGTGGTATGGCTACACCTTC. The chain employs TRBV6-5 and TRBJ1-2, with D possibly being TRBD1 (5 bases). CDR1 and CDR2 from the germline V gene are MNHEY and SVGAGI. Trimming left V 5 bases short and J 5 bases short, with 9 bases between. This CDR3 comprises 12 residues.

This clone was detected once. This chain uses TRBV19 with TRBJ2-1; D is unresolved. Germline values: CDR1 LNHDA, CDR2 SQIVND (reference sequence). The germline V and J ends were trimmed by 7 bases and 0 bases, with 13 bases remaining between them. There are 15 residues in the CDR3. The CDR3 protein is CASTESSSSYNEQFF. In DNA form, the CDR3 reads TGTGCCAGTACCGAAAGCTCGAGCTCCTACAATGAGCAGTTCTTC.

The J gene is TRBJ2-7, the V gene TRBV4-3, with 7 nucleotides matching TRBD2. Germline V gene sequence: CDR1 LGHNA, CDR2 YSLEER. Trimming removed 0 bases from V and 4 bases from J; junction bases left unmatched: 9. The CDR3 length is 16 residues. This chain's CDR3 is CASSQDIAASGYEQYF. The CDR3, as DNA: TGCGCCAGCAGCCAAGATATAGCGGCTAGCGGATACGAGCAGTACTTC.

This clone was detected only once. This chain uses TRBV27 with TRBJ1-2, with TRBD1 as a possible D gene (6 bases). The V end lost 6 bases, the J end lost 0 bases, and 14 bases lay between the germline ends. The CDR3 runs to 15 residues. Germline CDR1 reads MNHEY; CDR2 reads SMNVEV (reference sequence). The CDR3 coding sequence is TGTGCCAGCAGCCCCAGGGGTCGGGCTAACTATGGCTACACCTTC. It is translated as CASSPRGRANYGYTF.

The V and J genes are TRBV11-2 and TRBJ2-1; D may be TRBD1 (5 bases). Germline V lookup: CDR1 SGHAT, CDR2 FQNNGV. Between the trimmed V and J ends, which lost 5 bases and 2 bases, there was a span of 13 bases. This CDR3 region has 15 residues. CDR3 sequence (DNA): TGTGCCAGCAGCCTGGTACCGGACACCTACAATGAGCAGTTCTTC. Its translation: CASSLVPDTYNEQFF.

The CDR3 here is CASSTQTSGYNEQFF. CDR3 DNA sequence: TGTGCCAGCAGCACACAGACTAGCGGTTACAATGAGCAGTTCTTC. The chain is built from TRBV7-6 and TRBJ2-1; 9 bases are a match to TRBD2. Germline V lookup: CDR1 SGHVS, CDR2 FNYEAQ. The CDR3 spans 15 residues. Trimming cost V 5 bases and J 4 bases; bases outside gene matches: 6.

The chain is built from TRBV4-3 and TRBJ2-3, with 9 bases lining up with TRBD2. The CDR3 has 19 amino acids. Germline-derived CDR1 and CDR2 are LGHNA and YSLEER. The trim removed 1 base at V and 2 bases at J, leaving 13 bases unmatched. Here the CDR3 DNA reads TGCGCCAGCAGCCAAGTGGTTAGCGGGAGTGGGGGGTACACAGATACGCAGTATTTT. Its translation: CASSQVVSGSGGYTDTQYF.

The chain has TRBV10-3 and TRBJ2-3; TRBD2 agrees at 7 bases. The germline V gene encodes CDR1 ENHRY and CDR2 SYGVKD. This CDR3 comprises 16 residues. Trimming at V came to 0 bases and at J to 8 bases, leaving 11 bases not matched to a gene. This CDR3 reads CAISESLRDTGGTQYF. CDR3 DNA: TGTGCCATCAGTGAGTCTTTGCGGGATACGGGAGGTACGCAGTATTTT.

The chain uses TRBV10-1 and TRBJ2-3; D gene uncertain. Germline-derived CDR1 and CDR2 are WNHNN and SYGVQD (reference sequence). The V gene lost 2 bases and the J gene lost 2 bases, with 11 bases spanning the gap. This CDR3 region has 15 residues. CDR3 in amino acids: CASSELIGNTDTQYF. Written as DNA, the CDR3 is TGCGCCAGCAGTGAGCTAATAGGAAACACAGATACGCAGTATTTT.

CDR3 loop: CSVAGTGGKQTEAFF. DNA for the CDR3: TGCAGCGTTGCGGGGACAGGGGGCAAGCAGACTGAAGCTTTCTTT. The rearrangement links TRBV29-1 to TRBJ1-1, with 12 nucleotides matching TRBD1. Germline CDR1 and CDR2: SQVTM and ANQGSEA. The CDR3 has 15 amino acids. With V trimmed by 4 bases and J by 5 bases, 8 bases remained unmatched.

The chain recombines TRBV6-5 with TRBJ2-7; 10 nucleotides match TRBD1. Germline V gene lookup returns CDR1 MNHEY and CDR2 SVGAGI. CDR3 length: 14 residues. V dropped 6 bases and J dropped 3; count of bases not matched to a gene: 5. CDR3 sequence (DNA): TGTGCCAGCAGCTACCGGGACAGGGGCTACGAGCAGTACTTC. Its protein product is CASSYRDRGYEQYF.

The chain uses TRBV4-1 and TRBJ2-1; D is unresolved. The CDR3 consists of 15 residues. Germline values: CDR1 MGHRA, CDR2 YSYEKL. With 0 bases removed from V and 5 bases from J, the gap between germline ends came to 11 bases. Here the CDR3 DNA reads TGCGCCAGCAGCCAAGATACGGTTTCCGACAATGAGCAGTTCTTC. This codes for CASSQDTVSDNEQFF.

This chain links TRBV3-1 (or the pseudogene TRBV3-2) with TRBJ1-3; perhaps TRBD1 as D (5 bases). This CDR3 spans 15 amino acids. Germline V gene sequence: CDR1 LGHDT, CDR2 YNNKEL (reference sequence). Between the trimmed V and J ends, which lost 0 bases and 4 bases, there was a span of 10 bases. The DNA for the CDR3 is TGTGCCAGCAGCCAAGATACGGCAGGGGGAAACACCATATATTTT. This gives the protein CASSQDTAGGNTIYF.

The V call is TRBV7-9, the J call TRBJ1-6; possible D gene TRBD1, 5 bases. Per germline, CDR1 SEHNR and CDR2 FQNEAQ (reference sequence). The CDR3 is 16 residues long. Trimming stripped 1 base from V and 7 bases from J, with 14 bases between. The CDR3 loop is CASSLGPRGLNSPLHF. The CDR3 DNA sequence: TGTGCCAGCAGCTTAGGACCGAGGGGCCTCAATTCACCCCTCCACTTT.

The J gene is TRBJ2-1, the V gene TRBV25-1, with a weak D call TRBD2 (5 bases). V shed 0 bases and J shed 4 bases, with 10 bases lying between them. The CDR3 runs to 15 residues. Looked up from germline, CDR1 is MGHDK and CDR2 is SYGVNS. The DNA of the CDR3 is TGTGCCAGCAGTGAATATGAGGGCGCGTACAATGAGCAGTTCTTC. This codes for CASSEYEGAYNEQFF.

The chain recombines TRBV28 with TRBJ2-7; D may be TRBD1 or TRBD2 (6 bases each). Germline loops: CDR1 MDHEN, CDR2 SYDVKM. The germline V and J ends were trimmed by 2 bases and 2 bases, with 13 bases remaining between them. The CDR3 totals 15 residues. The CDR3 reads CASSLHGGGPYEQYF. The CDR3 DNA is TGTGCCAGCAGTTTACACGGAGGGGGGCCCTACGAGCAGTACTTC.

V and J are TRBV5-6 and TRBJ2-1, with D perhaps matching TRBD1 (6 bases). Germline CDR1 reads SGHDT; CDR2 reads YYEEEE. The CDR3 has 16 amino acids. V was shortened by 2 bases and J by 4 bases, with 16 bases between the two germline ends. The CDR3 DNA follows: TGTGCCAGCAGCTTCGAACAGGGAAGAATATACAATGAGCAGTTCTTC. It codes for CASSFEQGRIYNEQFF.

The gene calls are TRBV28 and TRBJ1-2; 9 bases are shared with TRBD1. V gave up 5 bases and J gave up 8 bases; unmatched junction bases: 9. Per germline, CDR1 MDHEN and CDR2 SYDVKM. This CDR3 region has 14 residues. The CDR3 sequence: CASSVPTGGGGYTF. CDR3 nucleotides: TGTGCCAGCAGTGTCCCCACAGGGGGCGGCGGCTACACCTTC.

The rearrangement joins TRBV18 to TRBJ2-3; maybe TRBD2 (6 bases). There are 14 residues in the CDR3. Trimming removed 3 bases from V and 4 bases from J, with 11 bases in between. Germline V lookup: CDR1 KGHSH, CDR2 LQKENI. The CDR3 DNA follows: TGTGCCAGCTCACCGCAACTAGCCCCAGATACGCAGTATTTT. This gives the protein CASSPQLAPDTQYF.

V gene TRBV28 combines with J gene TRBJ1-4; D gene uncertain. The V gene's germline CDR1 is MDHEN and CDR2 SYDVKM. This CDR3 is built from 12 residues. The V and J ends lost 5 bases and 13 bases respectively, with 14 bases between them. The DNA of the CDR3 is TGTGCCAGCAGTCCCTTATTGGGTCGACTGTTTTTT. This gives the protein CASSPLLGRLFF.